Shown below are 21 T cell receptor beta chains from a single sample sequenced in a study of blood T cell repertoires in COVID-19. Repertoires were generated with immunoSEQ multiplex PCR, while TCRdb's copy carries only in-frame clones and drops some. Of 130,000 to 150,000 clones in the sample, about four fifths were seen once. The sample comprised peripheral blood. These receptor sequences come from a human donor with acute or convalescent COVID-19. The donor label of this sample is uncertain.

The genes are TRBV11-2 and TRBJ2-1; D possibly corresponds to TRBD1 (5 bases). The germline V and J ends were trimmed by 3 bases and 1 base, with 10 bases remaining between them. CDR1 is SGHAT, CDR2 FQNNGV, per germline. The CDR3 covers 15 residues. CDR3 coding DNA: TGTGCCAGCAGCTTCGAGCCAGGGTCCTACAATGAGCAGTTCTTC. Residues: CASSFEPGSYNEQFF.

The V and J genes are TRBV3-1 (or the pseudogene TRBV3-2) and TRBJ1-3; 10 bases agree with TRBD1. The CDR3 extends over 16 amino acids. V was pared by 4 bases and J by 0 bases, with 3 bases of the junction left unmatched. Germline V gene data show CDR1 as LGHDT and CDR2 as YNNKEL (reference sequence). The CDR3: CASSRGDRGSGNTIYF. The CDR3, as DNA: TGTGCCAGCAGCCGCGGGGACAGGGGCTCTGGAAACACCATATATTTT.

This clone appeared many times. CDR3 sequence: CASSESMDRGYNEQFF. The CDR3 DNA is TGTGCCAGCAGTGAAAGTATGGACAGGGGCTACAATGAGCAGTTCTTC. V gene TRBV2 combines with J gene TRBJ2-1; TRBD1 agrees at 9 bases. The germline CDR1 and CDR2 sequences are SNHLY and FYNNEI. V gave up 2 bases and J gave up 3 bases; unmatched junction bases: 5. This CDR3 comprises 16 residues. Full variable domain (remainder filled in from reference TRBV2 and TRBJ2-1): EPEVTQTPSHQVTQMGQEVILRCVPISNHLYFYWYRQILGQKVEFLVSFYNNEISEKSEIFDDQFSVERPDGSNFTLKIRSTKLEDSAMYFCASSESMDRGYNEQFFGPGTRLTVL.

The chain recombines TRBV5-1 with TRBJ1-4, with 9 bases fitting TRBD1. Germline V gene data show CDR1 as SGHRS and CDR2 as YFSETQ. The CDR3 extends over 16 amino acids. V shed 3 bases, J shed 8 bases, and the junction held 11 bases outside the gene matches. CDR3 coding DNA: TGCGCCAGCAGCTATTCGGACAGGGGCCGGGGGGAAAAACTGTTTTTT. This gives the protein CASSYSDRGRGEKLFF.

V is TRBV6-5 and J is TRBJ1-1; D is unresolved. The CDR3 sequence is 13 residues long. Germline loops: CDR1 MNHEY, CDR2 SVGAGI. The V gene lost 7 bases and the J gene lost 0 bases, with 9 bases spanning the gap. CDR3 in DNA: TGTGCCAGCAAACGGCGGATGAACACTGAAGCTTTCTTT. Translation: CASKRRMNTEAFF.

The V call is TRBV11-2, the J call TRBJ1-1, with D uncertain. Trimming stripped 6 bases from V and 2 bases from J, with 7 bases between. From germline, CDR1 is SGHAT and CDR2 FQNNGV. CDR3 size: 12 residues. Written as DNA, the CDR3 is TGTGCCAGCAGTTACTCTAACACTGAAGCTTTCTTT. It codes for CASSYSNTEAFF. Using reference TRBV11-2 and TRBJ1-1 for the parts outside the CDR3, the full variable domain is EAGVAQSPRYKIIEKRQSVAFWCNPISGHATLYWYQQILGQGPKLLIQFQNNGVVDDSQLPKDRFSAERLKGVDSTLKIQPAKLEDSAVYLCASSYSNTEAFFGQGTRLTVV.

V usage is TRBV14 and J usage is TRBJ1-5, with a possible D match to TRBD1 (6 bases). This CDR3 spans 13 amino acids. Trimming removed 3 bases from V and 7 bases from J, with 10 bases in between. Per germline, CDR1 SGHDN and CDR2 FVKESK. CDR3 nucleotide sequence: TGTGCCAGCAGCCAGGGGGCTCGGCAGCCCCAGCATTTT. It yields the protein CASSQGARQPQHF.

The chain recombines TRBV18 with TRBJ2-7; 8 bases are shared with TRBD1. Looked up from germline, CDR1 is KGHSH and CDR2 is LQKENI. V shed 4 bases and J 6 bases; nucleotides not matched to a gene: 14. This CDR3 comprises 16 residues. In DNA, the CDR3 is TGTGCCAGCTCACTGTCATCCGGGACAGGAGGAGGCGAGCAGTACTTC. Its translation: CASSLSSGTGGGEQYF. The whole variable domain, filled in from reference TRBV18 and TRBJ2-7, reads NAGVMQNPRHLVRRRGQEARLRCSPMKGHSHVYWYRQLPEEGLKFMVYLQKENIIDESGMPKERFSAEFPKEGPSILRIQQVVRGDSAAYFCASSLSSGTGGGEQYFGPGTRLTVT.

The V gene is TRBV21-1, the J gene TRBJ1-2; no check of the table's D call, TRBD1, against the DNA was made. TRBV21-1 is deemed a pseudogene. The CDR3 runs 19 residues. CDR3 sequence reads: CASSRLQGPTQSTNYGYTF. The CDR3 DNA sequence: TGTGCCAGCAGCAGGTTACAGGGGCCCACTCAGTCTACTAACTATGGCTACACCTTC.

The gene calls are TRBV2 and TRBJ1-1; D remains unclear. The germline CDR1 and CDR2 sequences are SNHLY and FYNNEI. V dropped 8 bases and J dropped 6 bases, with 7 bases sitting between them. The CDR3 has 10 residues. The CDR3 nucleotides read TGTGCCAGCCGTAGTGCTGAAGCTTTCTTT. Encoded protein: CASRSAEAFF.

J is TRBJ2-1 and V is TRBV3-1 (or the pseudogene TRBV3-2); 11 nucleotides match TRBD2. J gave up 0 bases and V 4 bases, and 2 bases lay outside the gene matches. Germline V gene data show CDR1 as LGHDT and CDR2 as YNNKEL (reference sequence). The CDR3 is 16 residues long. The CDR3 DNA sequence: TGTGCCAGCAGCCGACTAGCGGGGTCCTCCTACAATGAGCAGTTCTTC. As protein: CASSRLAGSSYNEQFF.

The CDR3 loop reads CASSYTGGGPDEQFF. DNA of the CDR3: TGTGCCAGCAGCTACACTGGCGGGGGGCCAGATGAGCAGTTCTTC. This chain joins TRBV7-9 and TRBJ2-1; 8 nucleotides match TRBD2. The CDR3 consists of 15 residues. Germline assignment: CDR1 SEHNR and CDR2 FQNEAQ (reference sequence). The ends lost 4 bases at V and 8 bases at J; junction bases unmatched: 10.

The gene calls are TRBV3-1 (or the pseudogene TRBV3-2) and TRBJ1-1, with TRBD1 matching over 7 bases. V was clipped by 3 bases and J by 1 base; unmatched bases: 2. Germline lookup yields CDR1 LGHDT and CDR2 YNNKEL (reference sequence). The CDR3 loop spans 14 amino acids. The CDR3: CASSQGQTNTEAFF. The CDR3 coding sequence is TGTGCCAGCAGCCAGGGACAGACGAACACTGAAGCTTTCTTT.

The chain joins TRBV7-9 to TRBJ1-2, with a weak D call TRBD1 (6 bases). The CDR3 covers 15 residues. Trimming left V 1 base short and J 2 bases short, with 11 bases between. Germline V gene lookup returns CDR1 SEHNR and CDR2 FQNEAQ (reference sequence). The CDR3 region is CASSLVQGNNYGYTF. The CDR3 bases are TGTGCCAGCAGCTTAGTCCAGGGGAACAACTATGGCTACACCTTC. Using reference TRBV7-9 and TRBJ1-2 for the parts outside the CDR3, the full variable domain is DTGVSQNPRHKITKRGQNVTFRCDPISEHNRLYWYRQTLGQGPEFLTYFQNEAQLEKSRLLSDRFSAERPKGSFSTLEIQRTEQGDSAMYLCASSLVQGNNYGYTFGSGTRLTVV.

The chain joins TRBV9 to TRBJ1-2; D not resolved. The CDR3 is made up of 13 amino acids. The V and J ends lost 0 bases and 2 bases respectively, with 5 bases between them. Germline V gene data show CDR1 as SGDLS and CDR2 as YYNGEE. CDR3 sequence (DNA): TGTGCCAGCAGCGTAGACAGCAACTATGGCTACACCTTC. Its protein is CASSVDSNYGYTF.

The gene calls are TRBV6-5 and TRBJ1-2; weak D call: TRBD1 (5 bases). The CDR3 covers 14 residues. V shed 4 bases and J shed 2 bases, with 11 bases lying between them. Germline assignment: CDR1 MNHEY and CDR2 SVGAGI. CDR3 region: CASSSLQGNYGYTF. CDR3 bases: TGTGCCAGCAGTTCTCTGCAGGGAAACTATGGCTACACCTTC.

The rearrangement joins TRBV21-1 to TRBJ1-5; the D call in the table, TRBD1, was not verified against the DNA. TRBV21-1 is annotated as a pseudogene. The CDR3 totals 17 residues. As DNA, the CDR3 is TGTGCCAGCAGCACTCCCAGGGCTAGGGTCGGCAATCAGCCCCAGCATTTT. Translation: CASSTPRARVGNQPQHF.

V gene TRBV6-6 combines with J gene TRBJ1-5; perhaps TRBD1 as D (6 bases). Trimming shortened V by 6 bases and J by 3 bases, and 12 bases separated the two germline ends. Germline V CDR1 and CDR2: MNHNY, SVGAGI (reference sequence). The length of the CDR3 is 14 residues. CDR3 in DNA: TGTGCCAGCAGCCTAGACAGGTCCAATCAGCCCCAGCATTTT. Its translation: CASSLDRSNQPQHF.

This clone turned up a few times. The V call is TRBV2, the J call TRBJ1-2, with TRBD1 identical over 12 bases. There are 15 residues in the CDR3. The ends lost 5 bases at V and 2 bases at J; junction bases unmatched: 3. The germline V gene encodes CDR1 SNHLY and CDR2 FYNNEI. The CDR3 nucleotides are TGTGCCAGCAGTCCGGGACAGGGGGCGAACTATGGCTACACCTTC. Translation: CASSPGQGANYGYTF.

The rearrangement uses TRBV9 and TRBJ1-2; 7 nucleotides line up with TRBD1. In germline, CDR1 is SGDLS, CDR2 YYNGEE. With 3 bases clipped from V and 8 bases from J, the junction kept 13 bases outside the gene matches. The CDR3 is 15 residues long. CDR3: CASSGQGLRARGYTF. CDR3 DNA: TGTGCCAGCAGCGGACAGGGTTTAAGGGCGCGGGGCTACACCTTC.

The chain employs TRBV6-5 and TRBJ2-5; 8 nucleotides match TRBD1. Germline V lookup: CDR1 MNHEY, CDR2 SVGAGI. The ends lost 5 bases at V and 4 bases at J; junction bases unmatched: 6. The length of the CDR3 is 14 residues. The CDR3 is CASSPGTGGETQYF. The DNA of the CDR3 is TGTGCCAGCAGTCCCGGGACAGGAGGAGAGACCCAGTACTTC.